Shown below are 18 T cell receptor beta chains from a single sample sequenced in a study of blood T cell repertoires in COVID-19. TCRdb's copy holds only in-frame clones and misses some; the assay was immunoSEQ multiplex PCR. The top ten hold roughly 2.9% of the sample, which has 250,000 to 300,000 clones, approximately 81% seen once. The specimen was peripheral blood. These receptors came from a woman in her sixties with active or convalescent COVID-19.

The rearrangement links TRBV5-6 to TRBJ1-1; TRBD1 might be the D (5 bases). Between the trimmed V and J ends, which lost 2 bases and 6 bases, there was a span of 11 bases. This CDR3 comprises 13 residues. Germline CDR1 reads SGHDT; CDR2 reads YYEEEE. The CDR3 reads CASSFSGRPEAFF. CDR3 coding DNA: TGTGCCAGCAGCTTTTCAGGGCGCCCTGAAGCTTTCTTT.

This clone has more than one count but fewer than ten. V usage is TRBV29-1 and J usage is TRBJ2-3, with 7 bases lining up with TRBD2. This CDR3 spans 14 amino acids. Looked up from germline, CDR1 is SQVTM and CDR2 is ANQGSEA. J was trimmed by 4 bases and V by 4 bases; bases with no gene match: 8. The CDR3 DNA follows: TGCAGCGTTGCTAGGACTAGAGGGGCAGATACGCAGTATTTT. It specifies CSVARTRGADTQYF.

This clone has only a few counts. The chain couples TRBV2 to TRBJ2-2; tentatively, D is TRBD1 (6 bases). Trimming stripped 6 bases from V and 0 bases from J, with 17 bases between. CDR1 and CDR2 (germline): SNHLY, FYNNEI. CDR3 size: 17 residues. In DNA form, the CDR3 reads TGTGCCAGCAGGAGACAGGCCTACTCTGCGAACACCGGGGAGCTGTTTTTT. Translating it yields CASRRQAYSANTGELFF.

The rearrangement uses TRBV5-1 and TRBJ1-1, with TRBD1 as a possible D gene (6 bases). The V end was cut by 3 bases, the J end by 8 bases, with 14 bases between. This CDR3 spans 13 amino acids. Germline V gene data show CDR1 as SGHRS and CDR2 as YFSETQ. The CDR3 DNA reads TGCGCCAGCAGCTCAGACCTTGGGACAGAAGCTTTCTTT. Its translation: CASSSDLGTEAFF.

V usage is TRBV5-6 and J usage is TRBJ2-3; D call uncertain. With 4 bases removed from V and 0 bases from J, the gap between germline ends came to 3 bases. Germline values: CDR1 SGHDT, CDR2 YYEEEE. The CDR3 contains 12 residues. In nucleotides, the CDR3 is TGTGCCAGCAGCGGCAGCACAGATACGCAGTATTTT. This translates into CASSGSTDTQYF.

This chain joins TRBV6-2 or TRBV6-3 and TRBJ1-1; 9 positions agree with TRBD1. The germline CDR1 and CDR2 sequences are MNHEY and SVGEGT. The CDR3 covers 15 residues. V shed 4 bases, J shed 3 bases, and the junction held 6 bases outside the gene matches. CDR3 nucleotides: TGTGCCAGCAGTTTCCCGACAGGGGGTTACACTGAAGCTTTCTTT. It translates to CASSFPTGGYTEAFF.

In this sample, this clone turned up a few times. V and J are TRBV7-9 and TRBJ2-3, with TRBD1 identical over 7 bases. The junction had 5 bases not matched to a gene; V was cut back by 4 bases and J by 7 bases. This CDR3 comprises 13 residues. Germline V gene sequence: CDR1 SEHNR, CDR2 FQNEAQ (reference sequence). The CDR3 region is CASSSTGVYTQYF. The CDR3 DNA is TGTGCCAGCAGCTCCACAGGGGTTTATACGCAGTATTTT.

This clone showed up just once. In DNA, the CDR3 is TGTGCCAGCAGTTTCCCAGGGGTTAACACTGAAGCTTTCTTT. It codes for CASSFPGVNTEAFF. This sequence joins TRBV6-9 and TRBJ1-1; a weak D match, TRBD1 (6 bases). The V end lost 4 bases, the J end lost 2 bases, and 11 bases lay between the germline ends. The V gene's germline CDR1 is MNHGY and CDR2 SVAAGI. The CDR3 runs to 14 residues.

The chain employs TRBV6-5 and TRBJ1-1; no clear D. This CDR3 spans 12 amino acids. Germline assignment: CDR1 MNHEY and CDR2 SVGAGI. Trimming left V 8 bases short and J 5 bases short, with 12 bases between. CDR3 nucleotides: TGTGCCAGCGGGAGAAAGGAAACTGAAGCTTTCTTT. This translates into CASGRKETEAFF.

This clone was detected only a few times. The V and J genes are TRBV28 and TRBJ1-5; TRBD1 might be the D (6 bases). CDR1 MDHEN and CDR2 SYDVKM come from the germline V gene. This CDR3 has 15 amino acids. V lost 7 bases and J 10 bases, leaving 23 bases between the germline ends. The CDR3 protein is CASTTTGSPLGPQHF. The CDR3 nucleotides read TGTGCCAGCACTACTACAGGGAGCCCTTTGGGTCCCCAGCATTTT.

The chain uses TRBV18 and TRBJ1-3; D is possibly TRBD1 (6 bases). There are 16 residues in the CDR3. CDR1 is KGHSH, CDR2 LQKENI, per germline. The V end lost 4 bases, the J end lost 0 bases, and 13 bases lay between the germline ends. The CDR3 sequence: CASSQLTGFSGNTIYF. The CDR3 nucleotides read TGTGCCAGCTCACAACTGACAGGATTCTCTGGAAACACCATATATTTT. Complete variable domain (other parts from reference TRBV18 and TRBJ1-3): NAGVMQNPRHLVRRRGQEARLRCSPMKGHSHVYWYRQLPEEGLKFMVYLQKENIIDESGMPKERFSAEFPKEGPSILRIQQVVRGDSAAYFCASSQLTGFSGNTIYFGEGSWLTVV.

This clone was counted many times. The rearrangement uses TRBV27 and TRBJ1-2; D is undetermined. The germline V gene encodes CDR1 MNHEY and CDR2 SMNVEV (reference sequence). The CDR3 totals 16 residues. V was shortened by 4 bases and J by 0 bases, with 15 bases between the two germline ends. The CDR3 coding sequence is TGTGCCAGCAGTTACCGCCCCCCCACAGCTAACTATGGCTACACCTTC. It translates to CASSYRPPTANYGYTF.

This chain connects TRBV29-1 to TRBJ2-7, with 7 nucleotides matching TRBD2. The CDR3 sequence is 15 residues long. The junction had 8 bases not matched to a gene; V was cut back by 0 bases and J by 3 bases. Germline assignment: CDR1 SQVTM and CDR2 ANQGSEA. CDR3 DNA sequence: TGCAGCGTTGAAGATCGGGCGGGGGTAAACTACGAGCAGTACTTC. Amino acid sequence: CSVEDRAGVNYEQYF.

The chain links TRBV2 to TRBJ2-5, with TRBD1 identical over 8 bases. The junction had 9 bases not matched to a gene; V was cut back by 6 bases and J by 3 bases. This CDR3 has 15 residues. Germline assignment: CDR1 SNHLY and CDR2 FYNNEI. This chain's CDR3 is CASRADRGGEETQYF. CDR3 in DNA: TGTGCCAGCAGGGCCGACAGGGGTGGGGAAGAGACCCAGTACTTC.

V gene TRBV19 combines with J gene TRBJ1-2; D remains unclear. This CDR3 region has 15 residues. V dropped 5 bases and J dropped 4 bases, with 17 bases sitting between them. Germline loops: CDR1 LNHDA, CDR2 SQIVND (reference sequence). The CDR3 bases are TGTGCCAGTAGTCCGCCGCGGGCAGCGGTCTATGGCTACACCTTC. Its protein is CASSPPRAAVYGYTF.

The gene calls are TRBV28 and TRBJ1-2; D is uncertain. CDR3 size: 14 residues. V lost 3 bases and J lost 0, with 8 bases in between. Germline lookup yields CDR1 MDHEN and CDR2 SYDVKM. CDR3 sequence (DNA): TGTGCCAGCAGTTTGTCCCAGGCTAACTATGGCTACACCTTC. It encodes CASSLSQANYGYTF.

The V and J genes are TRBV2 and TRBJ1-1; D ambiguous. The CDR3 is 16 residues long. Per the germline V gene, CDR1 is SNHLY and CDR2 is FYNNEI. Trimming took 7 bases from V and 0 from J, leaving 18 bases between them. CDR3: CASTGGSSLLNTEAFF. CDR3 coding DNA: TGTGCCAGCACCGGAGGGTCCAGCCTACTGAACACTGAAGCTTTCTTT.

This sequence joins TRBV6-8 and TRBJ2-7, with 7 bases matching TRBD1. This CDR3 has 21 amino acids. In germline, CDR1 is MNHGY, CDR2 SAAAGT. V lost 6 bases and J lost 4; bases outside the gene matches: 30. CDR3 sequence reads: CASSPTKGARGFTGRGYEQYF. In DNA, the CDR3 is TGTGCCAGCAGCCCCACCAAGGGGGCCAGGGGGTTCACGGGTCGGGGATACGAGCAGTACTTC.